The 5 T cell receptor beta chains in this list originate from one sample, sequenced in a study of blood T cell repertoires in COVID-19. Sequenced by immunoSEQ multiplex PCR; TCRdb stores in-frame clones only, minus some. In the table there are 80,000 or so clones, around 90% of which are singletons. The sequenced sample consisted of peripheral blood. Every receptor here comes from a man aged 50 to 59 with acute or convalescent COVID-19.

This chain connects TRBV7-2 to TRBJ1-5; possible D gene TRBD1, 5 bases. CDR3 size: 17 residues. V gave up 1 base and J gave up 3 bases, with 16 bases separating them. Germline values: CDR1 SGHTA, CDR2 FQGNSA. This CDR3 reads CASSLVGGAAPNQPQHF. In DNA form, the CDR3 reads TGTGCCAGCAGCTTAGTAGGTGGGGCAGCGCCCAATCAGCCCCAGCATTTT.

This clone has only one observation. CDR3 residues: CASSQASTGTGNTIYF. The DNA of the CDR3 is TGCGCCAGCAGCCAAGCCTCGACAGGCACCGGAAACACCATATATTTT. V and J are TRBV4-3 and TRBJ1-3, with D perhaps TRBD1 (6 bases). V was pared by 1 base and J by 4 bases, with 14 bases between. The CDR3 extends over 16 amino acids. CDR1 and CDR2 from the germline V gene are LGHNA and YSLEER.

This clone was seen only once. The chain couples TRBV6-1 to TRBJ2-1, with 10 positions matching TRBD1. Germline V gene data show CDR1 as MNHNS and CDR2 as SASEGT. The CDR3 contains 14 residues. The ends lost 3 bases at V and 7 bases at J; junction bases unmatched: 3. The CDR3 region has the DNA TGTGCCAGCAGTGATGGGACAGGGGTGAATGAGCAGTTCTTC. This codes for CASSDGTGVNEQFF.

V and J are TRBV5-1 and TRBJ1-3; D unclear. V lost 4 bases and J lost 0, with 17 bases in between. This CDR3 has 17 amino acids. CDR1 and CDR2 from the germline V gene are SGHRS and YFSETQ. The CDR3 reads CASSLVGGGSSGNTIYF. The CDR3 DNA reads as TGCGCCAGCAGCCTGGTTGGAGGCGGGAGCTCTGGAAACACCATATATTTT.

This clone came up a few times. The rearrangement uses TRBV28 and TRBJ2-5, with a possible D match to TRBD2 (5 bases). The CDR3 length is 14 residues. Trimming shortened V by 6 bases and J by 6 bases, and 17 bases separated the two germline ends. CDR1 and CDR2 (germline): MDHEN, SYDVKM. CDR3 bases: TGTGCCAGCAGACCCGGACTTCCAACGAAGACCCAGTACTTC. Amino acids: CASRPGLPTKTQYF.